What follows are 12 T cell receptor beta chains derived from one specimen sequenced in a study of T cells in Graves' hyperthyroidism and ophthalmopathy. The investigators amplified TCR beta CDR3 regions from RNA transcripts. RT-PCR in the first round (using the HTBI primer set) targeted the TCR CDR3. From the multiplex PCR reads, TCRdb called clonotypes with MiXCR, one entry per CDR3 protein. The data show some 500,000 distinct CDR3 sequences, over 13% seen once. Sequenced sample: blood. All receptors come from a woman aged 18-29 years with Graves' hyperthyroidism.

CDR3 protein: CSVDGQGANTGELFF. DNA for the CDR3: TGCAGCGTTGACGGGCAGGGGGCGAACACCGGGGAGCTGTTTTTT. The V and J genes are TRBV29-1 and TRBJ2-2; 7 bases map to TRBD1. The CDR3 spans 15 residues. J gave up 0 bases and V 3 bases, and 4 bases lay outside the gene matches. Germline CDR1 SQVTM, CDR2 ANQGSEA.

Many counts were recorded for this clonotype. This sequence joins TRBV18 and TRBJ1-1; weak D call: TRBD1 (6 bases). V was cut by 1 base and J by 0 bases, with 9 bases left in between. The CDR3 consists of 15 residues. Germline CDR1 KGHSH, CDR2 LQKENI. The CDR3 loop is CASSPRQDLNTEAFF. In nucleotides, the CDR3 is TGTGCCAGCTCACCACGACAGGACCTGAACACTGAAGCTTTCTTT.

This clonotype was detected a few times. J is TRBJ1-3 and V is TRBV6-1; D not resolved. Germline loops: CDR1 MNHNS, CDR2 SASEGT. The ends were cut back, 6 bases at V and 7 bases at J, with 13 bases in the middle. The CDR3 covers 13 residues. The CDR3 here is CASRGTLGNTIYF. In DNA, the CDR3 is TGTGCCAGCAGGGGCACATTGGGGAACACCATATATTTT.

This clonotype was counted ten times or more. The CDR3 sequence is CASGILDEQFF. CDR3 DNA: TGTGCTAGTGGTATCCTAGACGAGCAGTTCTTC. The V call is TRBV12-5, the J call TRBJ2-1; no clear D gene. Deletions cut 5 bases from V and 10 bases from J, with 9 bases between. Germline values: CDR1 LGHNT, CDR2 FRNRAP. The length of the CDR3 is 11 residues.

This clonotype was recorded at least ten times. This chain joins TRBV12-3 or TRBV12-4 and TRBJ1-1; 9 positions match TRBD1. The V and J ends lost 4 bases and 4 bases, in that order; junction bases with no gene match: 4. CDR3 length equals 14 residues. CDR3: CASSSGQGPTEAFF. CDR3 DNA sequence: TGTGCCAGCAGTTCGGGACAGGGACCCACTGAAGCTTTCTTT.

In DNA form, the CDR3 reads TGCAGCGTGGTTTTAGCGGGAGGTCGGACAGATACGCAGTATTTT. Amino acid sequence: CSVVLAGGRTDTQYF. This chain links TRBV29-1 with TRBJ2-3; the match to TRBD2 covers 10 bases. The germline V gene encodes CDR1 SQVTM and CDR2 ANQGSEA. Trimming at V came to 6 bases and at J to 3 bases, leaving 9 bases not matched to a gene. The CDR3 has 15 residues.

This clonotype was found a few times. The chain has TRBV3-1 and TRBJ2-7; 14 bases are a match to TRBD2. The length of the CDR3 is 19 residues. Unmatched junction bases numbered 9, after V lost 0 bases and J lost 2 bases. The V gene's germline CDR1 is LGHDT and CDR2 YNNKEL (reference sequence). The CDR3 loop reads CASSQEWPGLAGATYEQYF. The CDR3 region has the DNA TGTGCCAGCAGCCAAGAATGGCCGGGACTAGCGGGAGCCACCTACGAGCAGTACTTC.

The chain has TRBV27 and TRBJ2-2, with TRBD1 identical over 9 bases. CDR3 length equals 14 residues. From germline, CDR1 is MNHEY and CDR2 SMNVEV (reference sequence). The V and J ends lost 6 bases and 3 bases, in that order; junction bases with no gene match: 2. CDR3 sequence reads: CASSDRGYTGELFF. The CDR3 bases are TGTGCCAGCAGCGACAGGGGGTACACCGGGGAGCTGTTTTTT.

The chain couples TRBV29-1 to TRBJ1-5; D is perhaps TRBD1 (5 bases). Germline V gene data show CDR1 as SQVTM and CDR2 as ANQGSEA. The CDR3 has 14 residues. Trimming left V 4 bases short and J 0 bases short, with 10 bases between. The CDR3 here is CSVGTDNSNQPQHF. The CDR3, as DNA: TGCAGCGTTGGGACGGACAATAGCAATCAGCCCCAGCATTTT.

This clonotype occurred many times. V and J are TRBV11-2 and TRBJ1-5; D not certain. The CDR3 spans 12 residues. The germline gives CDR1 SGHAT, CDR2 FQNNGV. Trimming removed 8 bases at V and 9 bases at J, with 14 bases between. The chain's CDR3 is CASDLILGPQHF. The CDR3 DNA reads TGTGCCAGCGACCTAATCCTGGGGCCCCAGCATTTT.

This clonotype was detected many times. The J gene is TRBJ2-5, the V gene TRBV6-1; 7 bases agree with TRBD1. CDR3 size: 18 residues. The junction had 15 bases not matched to a gene; V was cut back by 4 bases and J by 1 base. From germline, CDR1 is MNHNS and CDR2 SASEGT. CDR3 loop: CASSGLKGARYLQETQYF. The CDR3, as DNA: TGTGCCAGCAGTGGATTAAAGGGGGCGCGATACCTCCAAGAGACCCAGTACTTC.

This clonotype was observed at least ten times. The V gene is TRBV7-9, the J gene TRBJ2-6; 8 bases are shared with TRBD2. The CDR3 runs 20 residues. The germline CDR1 and CDR2 sequences are SEHNR and FQNEAQ (reference sequence). V gave up 5 bases and J gave up 3 bases; unmatched junction bases: 18. Here the CDR3 reads CASSPQTRAPGGRGANVLTF. The CDR3 DNA is TGTGCCAGCAGCCCGCAGACTCGGGCGCCGGGGGGGCGTGGGGCCAACGTCCTGACTTTC. Using reference TRBV7-9 and TRBJ2-6 for the parts outside the CDR3, the full variable domain is DTGVSQNPRHKITKRGQNVTFRCDPISEHNRLYWYRQTLGQGPEFLTYFQNEAQLEKSRLLSDRFSAERPKGSFSTLEIQRTEQGDSAMYLCASSPQTRAPGGRGANVLTFGAGSRLTVL.